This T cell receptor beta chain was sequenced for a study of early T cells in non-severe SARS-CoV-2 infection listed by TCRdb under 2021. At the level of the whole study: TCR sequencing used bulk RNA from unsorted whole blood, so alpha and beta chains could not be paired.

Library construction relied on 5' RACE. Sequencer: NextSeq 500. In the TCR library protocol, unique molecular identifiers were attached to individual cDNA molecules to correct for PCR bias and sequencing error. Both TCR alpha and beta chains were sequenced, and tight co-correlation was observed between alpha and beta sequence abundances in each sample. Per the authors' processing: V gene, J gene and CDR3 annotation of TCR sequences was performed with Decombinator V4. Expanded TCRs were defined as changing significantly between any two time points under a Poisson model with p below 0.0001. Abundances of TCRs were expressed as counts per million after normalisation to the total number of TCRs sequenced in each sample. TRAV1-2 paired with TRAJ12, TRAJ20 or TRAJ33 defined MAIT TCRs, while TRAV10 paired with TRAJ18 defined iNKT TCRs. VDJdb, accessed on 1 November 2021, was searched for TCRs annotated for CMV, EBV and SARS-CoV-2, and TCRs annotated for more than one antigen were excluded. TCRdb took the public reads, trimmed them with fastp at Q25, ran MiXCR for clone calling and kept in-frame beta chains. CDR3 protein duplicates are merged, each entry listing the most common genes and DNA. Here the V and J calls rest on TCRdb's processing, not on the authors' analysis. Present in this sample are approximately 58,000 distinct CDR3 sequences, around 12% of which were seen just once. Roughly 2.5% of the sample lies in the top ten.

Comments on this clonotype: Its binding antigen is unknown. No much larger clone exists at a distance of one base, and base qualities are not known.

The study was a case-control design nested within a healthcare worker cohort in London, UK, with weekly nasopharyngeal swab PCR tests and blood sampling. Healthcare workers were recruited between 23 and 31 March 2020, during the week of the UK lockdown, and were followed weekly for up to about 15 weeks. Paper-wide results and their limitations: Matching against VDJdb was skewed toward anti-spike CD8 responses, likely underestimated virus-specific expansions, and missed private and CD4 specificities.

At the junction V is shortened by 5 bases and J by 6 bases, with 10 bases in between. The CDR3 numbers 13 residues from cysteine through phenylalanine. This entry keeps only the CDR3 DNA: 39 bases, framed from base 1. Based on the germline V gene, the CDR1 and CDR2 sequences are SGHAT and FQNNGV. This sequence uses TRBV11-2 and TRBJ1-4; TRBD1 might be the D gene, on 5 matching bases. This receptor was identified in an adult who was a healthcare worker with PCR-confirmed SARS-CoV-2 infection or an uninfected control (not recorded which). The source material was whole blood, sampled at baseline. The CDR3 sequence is CASSPGRDEKLFF. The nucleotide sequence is TGTGCCAGCAGCCCGGGGCGGGATGAAAAACTGTTTTTT. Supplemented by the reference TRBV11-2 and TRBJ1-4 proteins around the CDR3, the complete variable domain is EAGVAQSPRYKIIEKRQSVAFWCNPISGHATLYWYQQILGQGPKLLIQFQNNGVVDDSQLPKDRFSAERLKGVDSTLKIQPAKLEDSAVYLCASSPGRDEKLFFGSGTQLSVL.